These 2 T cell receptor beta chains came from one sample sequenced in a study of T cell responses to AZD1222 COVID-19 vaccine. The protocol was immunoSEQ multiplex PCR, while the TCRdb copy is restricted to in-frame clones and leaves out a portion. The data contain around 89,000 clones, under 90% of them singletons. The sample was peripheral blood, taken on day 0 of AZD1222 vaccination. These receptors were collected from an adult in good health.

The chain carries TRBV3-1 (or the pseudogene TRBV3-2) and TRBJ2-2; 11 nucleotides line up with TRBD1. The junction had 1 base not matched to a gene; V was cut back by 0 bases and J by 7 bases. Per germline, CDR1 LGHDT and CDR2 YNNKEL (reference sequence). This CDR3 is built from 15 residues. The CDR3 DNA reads TGTGCCAGCAGCCAAGATGGGACAGGGGGCGGGGAGCTGTTTTTT. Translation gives CASSQDGTGGGELFF.

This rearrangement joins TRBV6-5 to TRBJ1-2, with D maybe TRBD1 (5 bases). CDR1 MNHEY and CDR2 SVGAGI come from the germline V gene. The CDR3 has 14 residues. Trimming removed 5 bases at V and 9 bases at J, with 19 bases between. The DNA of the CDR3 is TGTGCCAGCAGTCGTACCGGGACCGCAAGGCGCTACACCTTC. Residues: CASSRTGTARRYTF.